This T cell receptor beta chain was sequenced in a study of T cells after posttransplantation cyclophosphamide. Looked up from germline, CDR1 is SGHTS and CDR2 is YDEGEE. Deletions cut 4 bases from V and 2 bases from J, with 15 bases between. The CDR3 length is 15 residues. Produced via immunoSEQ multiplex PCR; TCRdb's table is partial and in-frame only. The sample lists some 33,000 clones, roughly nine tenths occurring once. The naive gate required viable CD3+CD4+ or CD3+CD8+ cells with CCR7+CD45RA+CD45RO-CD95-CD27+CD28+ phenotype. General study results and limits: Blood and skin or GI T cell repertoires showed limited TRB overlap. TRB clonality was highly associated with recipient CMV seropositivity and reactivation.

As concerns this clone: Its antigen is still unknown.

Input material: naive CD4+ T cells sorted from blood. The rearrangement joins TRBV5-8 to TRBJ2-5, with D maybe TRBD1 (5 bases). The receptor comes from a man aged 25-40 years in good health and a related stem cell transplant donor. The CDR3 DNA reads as TGTGCCAGCAGCAGATACCAGGGCGTACAAGAGACCCAGTACTTC. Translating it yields CASSRYQGVQETQYF.